Reported below is one T cell receptor (beta chain). Recovery among Cohort 3 donors was established by two negative PCRs, clearance, or symptom resolution. This sample was included in a study of blood T cell repertoires in COVID-19. About the study: The United States, Italy and Spain were the sources of the acute and convalescent COVID-19 samples. The cDNA or gDNA used as material had been derived from T cells, B-cell-depleted T cells, or PBMCs.

Repertoires were generated with immunoSEQ multiplex PCR, while TCRdb's copy carries only in-frame clones and drops some. The sample has 250,000 to 300,000 clones, about nine tenths seen once. Losses at the gene ends were 4 bases for V and 6 bases for J; bases not matched to a gene: 6. The CDR3 has 13 residues. Per germline, CDR1 SGHRS and CDR2 YFSETQ. This TCR derives from a woman aged 55-70 years who had recovered from COVID-19. The chain couples TRBV5-1 to TRBJ1-2; 7 bases line up with TRBD1. The material sequenced was PBMCs or T cells enriched from blood (not recorded which). CDR3 amino acids: CASSPTGPDGYTF. CDR3 DNA: TGCGCCAGCAGCCCGACAGGGCCGGATGGCTACACCTTC.